These 8 T cell receptor beta chains came from one sample sequenced in a study of shared clonotypes between healthy human individuals. TCRdb's table, derived via immunoSEQ multiplex PCR, lists solely in-frame clones and lacks some. Of roughly 1,600,000 clones in the sample, about 98.5% were seen once. Sequencing was carried out using naive CD4+ T cells sorted from blood. Subset reported: CD45RA+ positively selected. Receptors originate from a man aged 30 to 45 in good health.

The chain uses TRBV27 and TRBJ2-3, with 10 bases that match TRBD2. This CDR3 is built from 13 residues. Germline CDR1 is MNHEY and CDR2 is SMNVEV (reference sequence). V trimming: 5 bases; J trimming: 13 bases; junction bases outside the gene matches: 9. CDR3 nucleotides: TGTGCCAGCAGTCCCCTAGCGGGAGTGATGAAGTATTTT. Amino acid sequence: CASSPLAGVMKYF.

The gene calls are TRBV15 and TRBJ1-1; D ambiguous. V lost 0 bases to trimming and J lost 6 bases, with 11 bases between them. CDR3 size: 14 residues. The V gene's germline CDR1 is LNHNV and CDR2 YYDKDF (reference sequence). The CDR3 protein is CATSRDPLVAEAFF. CDR3 nucleotide sequence: TGTGCCACCAGCAGAGATCCTTTGGTCGCTGAAGCTTTCTTT.

The V gene is TRBV4-1, the J gene TRBJ1-1; 7 bases are shared with TRBD1. V lost 4 bases to trimming and J lost 6 bases; unmatched junction nucleotides: 2. Germline CDR1 MGHRA, CDR2 YSYEKL. The CDR3 sequence is 12 residues long. The CDR3 coding sequence is TGCGCCAGCAGCCTCGACAGGGCTGAAGCTTTCTTT. Translation gives CASSLDRAEAFF.

The J gene is TRBJ2-1, the V gene TRBV18; D gene unclear. The CDR3 is made up of 17 amino acids. CDR1 and CDR2 from the germline V gene are KGHSH and LQKENI. V lost 4 bases and J lost 10, with 26 bases in between. The CDR3 protein is CASSQLTPDVPVSEQFF. The CDR3 nucleotides read TGTGCCAGCTCACAGTTGACACCCGATGTCCCCGTCTCGGAGCAGTTCTTC.

The rearrangement links TRBV5-1 to TRBJ2-3; TRBD1 or TRBD2 may be the D gene (5 bases each). The V gene's germline CDR1 is SGHRS and CDR2 YFSETQ. The V gene lost 6 bases and the J gene lost 6 bases, with 17 bases spanning the gap. The CDR3 runs to 14 residues. The CDR3 sequence is CASTQGPNEDTQYF. The DNA for the CDR3 is TGCGCCAGCACCCAGGGACCGAATGAGGATACGCAGTATTTT.

The chain is built from TRBV27 and TRBJ2-7, with D perhaps being TRBD1 or TRBD2 (5 bases each). The CDR3 has 14 residues. V lost 5 bases, J lost 7 bases, and 18 bases lay in between. Germline CDR1 is MNHEY and CDR2 is SMNVEV (reference sequence). CDR3 loop: CASSPVGDWGEQYF. The DNA of the CDR3 is TGTGCCAGCAGTCCCGTCGGGGATTGGGGGGAGCAGTACTTC.

The chain joins TRBV5-1 to TRBJ2-7; the match to TRBD1 covers 8 bases. There are 15 residues in the CDR3. Losses at the gene ends were 3 bases for V and 2 bases for J; bases not matched to a gene: 7. Germline CDR1 and CDR2: SGHRS and YFSETQ. CDR3: CASSSEPGQAYEQYF. As DNA, the CDR3 is TGCGCCAGCAGCTCCGAACCGGGACAGGCCTACGAGCAGTACTTC.

V gene TRBV18 combines with J gene TRBJ2-7; D might be TRBD1 or TRBD2, each matching 6 bases. The V and J ends lost 3 bases and 7 bases respectively, with 19 bases between them. CDR1 and CDR2 (germline): KGHSH, LQKENI. The CDR3 has 15 residues. This CDR3 is CASSPKGGSAREQYF. The CDR3 DNA is TGTGCCAGCTCACCCAAGGGGGGATCTGCTCGTGAGCAGTACTTC. The full variable domain, its missing parts supplied by reference TRBV18 and TRBJ2-7, is NAGVMQNPRHLVRRRGQEARLRCSPMKGHSHVYWYRQLPEEGLKFMVYLQKENIIDESGMPKERFSAEFPKEGPSILRIQQVVRGDSAAYFCASSPKGGSAREQYFGPGTRLTVT.